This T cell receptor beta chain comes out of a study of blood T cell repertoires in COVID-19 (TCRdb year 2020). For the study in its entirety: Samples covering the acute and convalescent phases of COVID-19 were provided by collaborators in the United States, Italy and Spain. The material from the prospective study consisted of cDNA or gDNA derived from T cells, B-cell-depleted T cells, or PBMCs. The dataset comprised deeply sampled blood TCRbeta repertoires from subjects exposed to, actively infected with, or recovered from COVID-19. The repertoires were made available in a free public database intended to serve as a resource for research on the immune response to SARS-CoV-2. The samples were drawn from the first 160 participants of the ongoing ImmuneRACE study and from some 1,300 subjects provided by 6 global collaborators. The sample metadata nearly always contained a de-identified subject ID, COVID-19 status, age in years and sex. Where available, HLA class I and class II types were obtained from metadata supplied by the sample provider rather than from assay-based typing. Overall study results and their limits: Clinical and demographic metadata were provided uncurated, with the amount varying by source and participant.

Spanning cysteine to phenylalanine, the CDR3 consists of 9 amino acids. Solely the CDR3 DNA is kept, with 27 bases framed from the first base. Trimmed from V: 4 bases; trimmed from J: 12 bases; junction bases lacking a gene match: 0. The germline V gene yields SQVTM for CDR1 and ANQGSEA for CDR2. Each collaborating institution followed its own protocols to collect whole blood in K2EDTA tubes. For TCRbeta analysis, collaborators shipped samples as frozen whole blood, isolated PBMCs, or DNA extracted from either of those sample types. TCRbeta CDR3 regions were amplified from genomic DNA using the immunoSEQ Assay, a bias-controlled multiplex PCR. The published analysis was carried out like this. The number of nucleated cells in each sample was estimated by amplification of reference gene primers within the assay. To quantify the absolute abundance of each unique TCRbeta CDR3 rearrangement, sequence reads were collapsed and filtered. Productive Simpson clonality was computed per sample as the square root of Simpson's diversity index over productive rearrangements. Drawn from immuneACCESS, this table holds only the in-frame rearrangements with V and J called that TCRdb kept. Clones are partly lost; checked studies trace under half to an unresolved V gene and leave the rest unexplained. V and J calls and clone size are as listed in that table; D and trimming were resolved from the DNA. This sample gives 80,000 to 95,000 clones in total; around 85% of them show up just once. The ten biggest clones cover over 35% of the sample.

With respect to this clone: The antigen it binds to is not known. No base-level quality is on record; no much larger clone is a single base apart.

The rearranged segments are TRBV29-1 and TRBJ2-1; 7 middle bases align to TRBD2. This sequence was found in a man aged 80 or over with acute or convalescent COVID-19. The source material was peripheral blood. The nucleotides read TGCAGCGTTGGACTAGCGCAGTTCTTC. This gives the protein CSVGLAQFF.